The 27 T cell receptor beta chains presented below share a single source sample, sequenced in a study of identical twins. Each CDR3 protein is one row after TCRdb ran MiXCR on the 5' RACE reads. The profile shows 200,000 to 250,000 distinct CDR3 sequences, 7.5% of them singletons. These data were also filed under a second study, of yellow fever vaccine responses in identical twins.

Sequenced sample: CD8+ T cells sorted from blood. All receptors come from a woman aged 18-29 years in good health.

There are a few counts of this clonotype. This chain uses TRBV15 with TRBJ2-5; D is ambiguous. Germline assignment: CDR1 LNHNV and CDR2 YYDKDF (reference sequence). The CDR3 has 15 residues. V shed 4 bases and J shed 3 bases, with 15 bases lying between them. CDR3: CATSTLRSGEETQYF. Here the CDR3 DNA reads TGTGCCACCAGCACTCTAAGAAGTGGAGAAGAGACCCAGTACTTC.

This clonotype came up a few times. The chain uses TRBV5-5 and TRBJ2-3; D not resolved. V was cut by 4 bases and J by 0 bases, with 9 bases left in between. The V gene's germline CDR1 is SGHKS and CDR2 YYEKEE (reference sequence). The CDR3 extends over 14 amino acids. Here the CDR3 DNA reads TGTGCCAGCAGCCAATGGACGAGCACAGATACGCAGTATTTT. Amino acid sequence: CASSQWTSTDTQYF.

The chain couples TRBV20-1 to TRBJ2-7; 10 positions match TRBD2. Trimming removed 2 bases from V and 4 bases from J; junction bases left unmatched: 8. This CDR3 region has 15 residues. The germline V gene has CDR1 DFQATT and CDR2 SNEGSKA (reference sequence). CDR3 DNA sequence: TGCAGTGCTAGACCCACTAGCGGGGCCCTATACGAGCAGTACGTC. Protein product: CSARPTSGALYEQYV.

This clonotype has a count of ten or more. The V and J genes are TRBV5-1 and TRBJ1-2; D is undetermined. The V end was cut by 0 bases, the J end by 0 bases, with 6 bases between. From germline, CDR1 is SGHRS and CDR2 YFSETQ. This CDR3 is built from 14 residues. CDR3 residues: CASSLDGTNYGYTF. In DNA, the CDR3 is TGCGCCAGCAGCTTGGACGGAACTAACTATGGCTACACCTTC.

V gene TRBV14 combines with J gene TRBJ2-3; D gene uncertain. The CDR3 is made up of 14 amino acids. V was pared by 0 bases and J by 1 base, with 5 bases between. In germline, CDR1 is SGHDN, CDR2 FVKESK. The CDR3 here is CASSQDVRTDTQYF. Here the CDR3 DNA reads TGTGCCAGCAGCCAAGATGTCCGCACAGATACGCAGTATTTT.

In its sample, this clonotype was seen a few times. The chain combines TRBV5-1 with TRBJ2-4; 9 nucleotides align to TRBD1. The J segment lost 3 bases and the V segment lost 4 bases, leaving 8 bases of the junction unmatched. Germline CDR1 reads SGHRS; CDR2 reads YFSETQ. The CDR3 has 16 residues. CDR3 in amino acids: CASSRRTGEGKNIQYF. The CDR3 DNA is TGCGCCAGCAGCAGAAGGACAGGGGAGGGCAAAAACATTCAGTACTTC. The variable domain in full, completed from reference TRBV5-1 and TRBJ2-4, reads KAGVTQTPRYLIKTRGQQVTLSCSPISGHRSVSWYQQTPGQGLQFLFEYFSETQRNKGNFPGRFSGRQFSNSRSEMNVSTLELGDSALYLCASSRRTGEGKNIQYFGAGTRLSVL.

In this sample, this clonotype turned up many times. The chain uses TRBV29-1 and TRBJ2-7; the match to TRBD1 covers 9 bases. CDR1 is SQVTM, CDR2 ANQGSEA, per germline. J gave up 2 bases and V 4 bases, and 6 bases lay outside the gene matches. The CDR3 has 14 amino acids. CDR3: CSVVRDREAYEQYF. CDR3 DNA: TGCAGCGTTGTCCGGGACAGGGAGGCCTACGAGCAGTACTTC.

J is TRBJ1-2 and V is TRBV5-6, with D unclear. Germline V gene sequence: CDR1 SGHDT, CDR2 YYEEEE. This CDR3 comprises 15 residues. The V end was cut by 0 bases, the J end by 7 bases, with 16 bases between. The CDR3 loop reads CASSLARLGVFGYTF. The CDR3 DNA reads TGTGCCAGCAGCTTGGCCAGGCTCGGGGTTTTTGGCTACACCTTC.

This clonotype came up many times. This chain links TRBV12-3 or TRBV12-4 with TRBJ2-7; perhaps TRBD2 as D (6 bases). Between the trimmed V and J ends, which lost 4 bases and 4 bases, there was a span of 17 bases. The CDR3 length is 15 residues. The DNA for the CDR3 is TGTGCCAGCAGTTCCCGGGCTAGCGTCGGATACGAGCAGTACTTC. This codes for CASSSRASVGYEQYF.

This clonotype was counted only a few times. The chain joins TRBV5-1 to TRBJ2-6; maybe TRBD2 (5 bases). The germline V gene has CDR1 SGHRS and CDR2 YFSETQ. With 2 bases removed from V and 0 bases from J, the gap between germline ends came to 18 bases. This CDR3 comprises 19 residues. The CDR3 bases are TGCGCCAGCAGCTTCGAGGGTGGCGGCACCTTCTCTGGGGCCAACGTCCTGACTTTC. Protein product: CASSFEGGGTFSGANVLTF.

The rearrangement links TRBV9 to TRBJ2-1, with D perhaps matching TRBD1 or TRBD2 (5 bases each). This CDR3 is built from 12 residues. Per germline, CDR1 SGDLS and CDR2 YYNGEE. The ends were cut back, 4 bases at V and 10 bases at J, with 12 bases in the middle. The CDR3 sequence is CASSTSGTEQFF. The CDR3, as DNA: TGTGCCAGCAGCACCTCCGGGACGGAGCAGTTCTTC.

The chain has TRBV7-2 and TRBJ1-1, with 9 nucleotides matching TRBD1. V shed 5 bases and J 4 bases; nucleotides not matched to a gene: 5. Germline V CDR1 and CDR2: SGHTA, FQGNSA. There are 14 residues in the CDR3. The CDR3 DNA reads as TGTGCCAGCAGCAGGACAGGGGATCGCACTGAAGCTTTCTTT. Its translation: CASSRTGDRTEAFF.

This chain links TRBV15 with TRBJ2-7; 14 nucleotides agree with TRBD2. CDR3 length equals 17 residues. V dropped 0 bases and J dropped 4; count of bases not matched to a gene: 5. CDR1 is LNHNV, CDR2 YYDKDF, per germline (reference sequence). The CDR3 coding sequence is TGTGCCACCAGCAGAGAGTCAAGGACTAGCGGGAGGTACGAGCAGTACTTC. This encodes CATSRESRTSGRYEQYF.

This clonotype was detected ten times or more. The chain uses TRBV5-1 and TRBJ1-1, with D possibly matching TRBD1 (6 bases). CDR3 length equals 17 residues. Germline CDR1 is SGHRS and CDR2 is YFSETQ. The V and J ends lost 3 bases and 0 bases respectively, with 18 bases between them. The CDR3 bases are TGCGCCAGCAGCTCCGAACAGGGCCCGGGGGTGAACACTGAAGCTTTCTTT. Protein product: CASSSEQGPGVNTEAFF. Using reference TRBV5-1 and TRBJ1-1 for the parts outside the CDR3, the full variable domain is KAGVTQTPRYLIKTRGQQVTLSCSPISGHRSVSWYQQTPGQGLQFLFEYFSETQRNKGNFPGRFSGRQFSNSRSEMNVSTLELGDSALYLCASSSEQGPGVNTEAFFGQGTRLTVV.

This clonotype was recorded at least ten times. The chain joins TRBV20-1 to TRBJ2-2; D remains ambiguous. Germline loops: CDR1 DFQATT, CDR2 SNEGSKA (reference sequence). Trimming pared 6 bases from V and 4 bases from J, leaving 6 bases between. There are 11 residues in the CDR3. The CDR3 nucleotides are TGCAGTGCAACAAGCACCGGGGAGCTGTTTTTT. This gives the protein CSATSTGELFF.

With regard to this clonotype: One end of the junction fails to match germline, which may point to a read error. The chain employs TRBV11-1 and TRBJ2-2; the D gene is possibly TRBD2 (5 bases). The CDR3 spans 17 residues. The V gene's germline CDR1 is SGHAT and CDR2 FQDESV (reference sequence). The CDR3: CASSFPHGELSTGELFF. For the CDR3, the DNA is TGTGCCAGCAGCTTTCCGCACGGGGAGCTCTCCACCGGAGAGCTGTTTTTT.

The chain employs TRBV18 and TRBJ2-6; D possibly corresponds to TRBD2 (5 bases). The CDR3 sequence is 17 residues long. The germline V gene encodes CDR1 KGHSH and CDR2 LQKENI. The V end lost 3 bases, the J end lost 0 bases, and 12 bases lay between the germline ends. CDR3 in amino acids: CASSPSDGISGANVLTF. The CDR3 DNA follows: TGTGCCAGCTCACCTTCGGACGGGATCTCTGGGGCCAACGTCCTGACTTTC. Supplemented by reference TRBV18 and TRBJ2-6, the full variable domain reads NAGVMQNPRHLVRRRGQEARLRCSPMKGHSHVYWYRQLPEEGLKFMVYLQKENIIDESGMPKERFSAEFPKEGPSILRIQQVVRGDSAAYFCASSPSDGISGANVLTFGAGSRLTVL.

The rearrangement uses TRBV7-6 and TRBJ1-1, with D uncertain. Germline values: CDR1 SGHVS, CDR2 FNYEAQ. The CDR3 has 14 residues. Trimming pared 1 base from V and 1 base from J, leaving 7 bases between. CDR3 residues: CASSLEVGNTEAFF. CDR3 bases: TGTGCCAGCAGCTTAGAGGTGGGGAACACTGAAGCTTTCTTT.

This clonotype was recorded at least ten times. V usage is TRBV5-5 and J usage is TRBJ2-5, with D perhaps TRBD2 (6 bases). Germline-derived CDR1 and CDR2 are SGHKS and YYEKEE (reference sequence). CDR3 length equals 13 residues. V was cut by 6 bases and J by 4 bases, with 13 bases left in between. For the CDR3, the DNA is TGTGCCAGCAAGATTTCGGGGGTAGAGACCCAGTACTTC. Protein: CASKISGVETQYF.

The CDR3 DNA sequence: TGTGCCAGCAGTGAACAACCCGGGATTAACACCTACGAGCAGTACTTC. Its protein product is CASSEQPGINTYEQYF. V gene TRBV2 combines with J gene TRBJ2-7; possibly TRBD2 for D (5 bases). Germline-derived CDR1 and CDR2 are SNHLY and FYNNEI. CDR3 length equals 16 residues. Trimming removed 2 bases at V and 2 bases at J, with 16 bases between.

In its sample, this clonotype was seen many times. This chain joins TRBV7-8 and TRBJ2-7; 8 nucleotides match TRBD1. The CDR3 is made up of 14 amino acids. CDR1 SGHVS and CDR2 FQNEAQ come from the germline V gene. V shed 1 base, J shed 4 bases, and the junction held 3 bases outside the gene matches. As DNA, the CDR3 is TGTGCCAGCAGCTTAGGACAGGGGTTATACGAGCAGTACGTC. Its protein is CASSLGQGLYEQYV.

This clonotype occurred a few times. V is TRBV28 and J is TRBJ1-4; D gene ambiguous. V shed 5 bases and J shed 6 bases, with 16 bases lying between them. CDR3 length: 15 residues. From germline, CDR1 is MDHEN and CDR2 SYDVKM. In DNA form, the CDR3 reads TGTGCCAGCAGTCCACCAGTATTGGGCGATGAAAAACTGTTTTTT. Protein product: CASSPPVLGDEKLFF.

CDR3 in DNA: TGTGCCAGCATCCCGGACAGGGGGTATAAGAACACCGGGGAGCTGTTTTTT. Translating gives CASIPDRGYKNTGELFF. The genes are TRBV12-3 or TRBV12-4 and TRBJ2-2; TRBD1 matches at 10 bases. The CDR3 is 17 residues long. V lost 7 bases and J lost 1; bases outside the gene matches: 9.

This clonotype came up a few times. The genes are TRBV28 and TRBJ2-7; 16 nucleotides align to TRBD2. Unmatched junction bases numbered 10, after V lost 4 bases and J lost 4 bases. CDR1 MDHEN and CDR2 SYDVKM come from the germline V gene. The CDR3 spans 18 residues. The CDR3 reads CASSSPGTSGRALYEQYF. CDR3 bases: TGTGCCAGCAGTTCTCCTGGGACTAGCGGGAGGGCCTTGTACGAGCAGTACTTC.

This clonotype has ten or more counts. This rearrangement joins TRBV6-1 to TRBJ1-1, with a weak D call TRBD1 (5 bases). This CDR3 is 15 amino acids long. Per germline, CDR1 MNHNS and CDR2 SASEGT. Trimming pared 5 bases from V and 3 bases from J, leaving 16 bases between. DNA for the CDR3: TGTGCCAGCAGTCTCGTCGGGGGGAGAGACACTGAAGCTTTCTTT. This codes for CASSLVGGRDTEAFF.

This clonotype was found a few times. For the CDR3, the DNA is TGTGCCAGCAGTCCCGGGACAGGGTTGAACATTCAGTACTTC. Translating it yields CASSPGTGLNIQYF. This sequence joins TRBV28 and TRBJ2-4; 9 nucleotides agree with TRBD1. CDR1 and CDR2 from the germline V gene are MDHEN and SYDVKM. There are 14 residues in the CDR3. V lost 5 bases and J lost 7; bases outside the gene matches: 6.

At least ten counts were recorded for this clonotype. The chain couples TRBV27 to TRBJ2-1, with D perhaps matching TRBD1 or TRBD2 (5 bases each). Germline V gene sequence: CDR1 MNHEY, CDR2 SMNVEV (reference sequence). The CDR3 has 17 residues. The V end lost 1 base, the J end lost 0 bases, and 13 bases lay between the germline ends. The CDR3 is CASSLWGGQSSYNEQFF. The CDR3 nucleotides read TGTGCCAGCAGTTTATGGGGCGGGCAAAGCTCCTACAATGAGCAGTTCTTC.